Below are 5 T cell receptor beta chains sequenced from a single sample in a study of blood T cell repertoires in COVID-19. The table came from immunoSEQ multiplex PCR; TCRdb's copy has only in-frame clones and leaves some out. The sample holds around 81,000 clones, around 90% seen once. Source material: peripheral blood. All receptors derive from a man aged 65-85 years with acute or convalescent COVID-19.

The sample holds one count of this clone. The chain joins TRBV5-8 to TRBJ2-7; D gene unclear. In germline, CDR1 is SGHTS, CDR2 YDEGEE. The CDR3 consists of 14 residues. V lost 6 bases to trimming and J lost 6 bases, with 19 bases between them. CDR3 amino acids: CASNFPGLVGEQYF. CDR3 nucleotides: TGTGCCAGCAACTTTCCGGGTCTGGTGGGCGAGCAGTACTTC.

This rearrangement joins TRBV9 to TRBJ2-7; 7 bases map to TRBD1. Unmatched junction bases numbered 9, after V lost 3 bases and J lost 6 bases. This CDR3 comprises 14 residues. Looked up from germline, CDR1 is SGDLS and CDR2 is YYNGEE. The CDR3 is CASSDGSPGGEQYF. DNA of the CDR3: TGTGCCAGCAGCGACGGATCGCCAGGGGGCGAGCAGTACTTC.

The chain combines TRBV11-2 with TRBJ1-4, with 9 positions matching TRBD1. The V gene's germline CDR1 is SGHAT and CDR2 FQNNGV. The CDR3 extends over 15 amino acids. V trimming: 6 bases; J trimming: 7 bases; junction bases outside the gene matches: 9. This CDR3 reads CASRQPGQGREKLFF. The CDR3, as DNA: TGTGCCAGCAGGCAACCGGGACAGGGACGTGAAAAACTGTTTTTT.

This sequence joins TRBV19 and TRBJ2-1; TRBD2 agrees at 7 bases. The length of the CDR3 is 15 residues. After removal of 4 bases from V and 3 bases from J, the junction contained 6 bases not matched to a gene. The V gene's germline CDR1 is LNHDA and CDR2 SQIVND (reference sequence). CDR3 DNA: TGTGCCAGTAGTACCCAGCGGGGACTCTACAATGAGCAGTTCTTC. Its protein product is CASSTQRGLYNEQFF.

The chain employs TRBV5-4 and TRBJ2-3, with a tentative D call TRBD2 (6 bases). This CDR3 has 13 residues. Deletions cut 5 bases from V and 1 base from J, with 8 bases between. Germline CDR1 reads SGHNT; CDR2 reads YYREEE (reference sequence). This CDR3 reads CASSIAGTDTQYF. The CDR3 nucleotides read TGTGCCAGCAGTATAGCGGGCACAGATACGCAGTATTTT.